This TCR beta chain was recorded in a study of regulatory T cells in long-lasting Graves disease. Sequencing libraries for TCR beta were prepared with iRepertoire HTBI primers and Arm-PCR of CDR3 regions. TCRdb reprocessed the multiplex PCR reads with MiXCR, giving one entry per CDR3 protein. Counted here are 400,000 to 500,000 distinct CDR3 sequences, approximately 16% occurring once; the ten biggest clones make up about 8%. This clonotype was counted many times. Time point in this sample: newly diagnosed GD, antithyroid drugs for less than 3 months. PBMCs provided the RNA from which the TCR library was made. The sample was also reused in another study, on T cells in Graves' hyperthyroidism and ophthalmopathy.

Sequenced here: peripheral blood mononuclear cells (PBMCs), sampled at new diagnosis, from a patient treated with antithyroid drugs. This sequence was found in a woman in her thirties or forties with Graves disease.

CDR3 protein: CASSTRYRETQYF. The DNA for the CDR3 is TGTGCCAGCAGCACCCGATACAGGGAGACCCAGTACTTC. V is TRBV7-2 and J is TRBJ2-5; D might be TRBD1 (5 bases). V lost 5 bases, J lost 5 bases, and 12 bases lay in between. This CDR3 has 13 amino acids. Germline V CDR1 and CDR2: SGHTA, FQGNSA.